These 23 T cell receptor beta chains originate from one sample sequenced in a study of a mutant IDH1 vaccine in newly diagnosed glioma (dated by TCRdb to the early 2020s). The time point label, as the study defines it: week 35, safety follow-up. Each vaccine dose, consisting of 300 ug of a 20-mer mutant IDH1 peptide in Montanide, was administered subcutaneously with topical imiquimod. No antigen has been assigned to these receptors. Libraries were built with the immunoSEQ multiplex PCR assay. The immuneACCESS repertoire file appears here via TCRdb, limited to in-frame rearrangements. These files lack a portion of the clones; in checked studies, under half of the deficit traces to unresolved V genes, and the cause of the others is not known. For this sample there are some 50,000 clones; approximately 92% appear just once. Less than 2.5% of the sample is held by the ten biggest clonotypes. This specimen was PBMCs, taken from a glioma patient whose treatment included an IDH1 peptide vaccine. The receptor set was obtained from a man aged 50 to 59 with glioma.

The chain joins TRBV12-5 to TRBJ2-1; 9 bases fit TRBD1. J gave up 6 bases and V 5 bases, and 5 bases lay outside the gene matches. Germline CDR1 is LGHNT and CDR2 is FRNRAP. This CDR3 is built from 14 residues. CDR3 region: CASGTGQGSNEQFF. The CDR3 coding sequence is TGTGCTAGTGGTACGGGACAGGGATCCAATGAGCAGTTCTTC.

The chain uses TRBV30 and TRBJ2-5, with D unresolved. Trimming pared 4 bases from V and 5 bases from J, leaving 8 bases between. The CDR3 runs to 11 residues. Germline values: CDR1 GTSNPN, CDR2 SVGIG (reference sequence). The CDR3 DNA reads as TGTGCCTGGATCCTGAAGGAGACCCAGTACTTC. This codes for CAWILKETQYF.

V and J are TRBV2 and TRBJ2-7; no definite D call. CDR3 length: 14 amino acids. Trimming took off 2 bases at V and 0 bases at J, with 8 bases between the two ends. Germline CDR1 SNHLY, CDR2 FYNNEI. This CDR3 reads CASSEPENSYEQYF. DNA of the CDR3: TGTGCCAGCAGTGAACCGGAAAACTCCTACGAGCAGTACTTC. Combining the CDR3 with reference TRBV2 and TRBJ2-7 gives the whole variable domain EPEVTQTPSHQVTQMGQEVILRCVPISNHLYFYWYRQILGQKVEFLVSFYNNEISEKSEIFDDQFSVERPDGSNFTLKIRSTKLEDSAMYFCASSEPENSYEQYFGPGTRLTVT.

The chain joins TRBV7-9 to TRBJ1-1, with no clear D. Trimming took 5 bases from V and 1 from J, leaving 11 bases between them. This CDR3 is built from 14 residues. In germline, CDR1 is SEHNR, CDR2 FQNEAQ (reference sequence). CDR3 nucleotides: TGTGCCAGCAGCCCTCAACAGACGAACACTGAAGCTTTCTTT. It codes for CASSPQQTNTEAFF. Variable domain in full (rest from reference TRBV7-9 and TRBJ1-1): DTGVSQNPRHKITKRGQNVTFRCDPISEHNRLYWYRQTLGQGPEFLTYFQNEAQLEKSRLLSDRFSAERPKGSFSTLEIQRTEQGDSAMYLCASSPQQTNTEAFFGQGTRLTVV.

The chain is built from TRBV4-3 and TRBJ2-3; 9 bases match TRBD2. Trimming at V came to 0 bases and at J to 8 bases, leaving 18 bases not matched to a gene. The CDR3 totals 19 residues. The germline V gene has CDR1 LGHNA and CDR2 YSLEER. This CDR3 reads CASSQDGSGRTIRPRTQYF. CDR3 DNA sequence: TGCGCCAGCAGCCAAGATGGTAGCGGGAGAACCATAAGGCCCCGTACGCAGTATTTT.

In this sample, this clone turned up once. The gene calls are TRBV6-5 and TRBJ1-2; TRBD1 matches at 8 bases. This CDR3 is built from 14 residues. Germline CDR1 reads MNHEY; CDR2 reads SVGAGI. Germline trimming cut 2 bases from V and 4 bases from J; bases unmatched to any gene: 3. DNA for the CDR3: TGTGCCAGCAGTTACACGGGACAGGTCTATGGCTACACCTTC. It is translated as CASSYTGQVYGYTF.

This chain uses TRBV18 with TRBJ2-7; D perhaps matches TRBD2 (6 bases). The CDR3 runs 14 residues. From germline, CDR1 is KGHSH and CDR2 LQKENI. The V end was cut by 0 bases, the J end by 2 bases, with 8 bases between. For the CDR3, the DNA is TGTGCCAGCTCACCACCAGGGAGGACCTACGAGCAGTACTTC. This gives the protein CASSPPGRTYEQYF.

The genes are TRBV5-1 and TRBJ1-5; 10 bases are a match to TRBD1. Germline V gives CDR1 SGHRS, CDR2 YFSETQ. The CDR3 length is 18 residues. J was trimmed by 2 bases and V by 4 bases; bases with no gene match: 12. The CDR3 DNA sequence: TGCGCCAGCAGCCCGACCGGGACAGGGGTGGATGGCAATCAGCCCCAGCATTTT. Translating gives CASSPTGTGVDGNQPQHF.

The chain combines TRBV18 with TRBJ2-1; 8 bases line up with TRBD1. J gave up 4 bases and V 4 bases, and 9 bases lay outside the gene matches. The CDR3 sequence is 16 residues long. CDR1 is KGHSH, CDR2 LQKENI, per germline. CDR3 amino acids: CASSLNLRDRYNEQFF. In nucleotides, the CDR3 is TGTGCCAGCTCACTAAACCTCCGGGACAGGTACAATGAGCAGTTCTTC.

The chain has TRBV6-5 and TRBJ1-1, with 7 bases fitting TRBD1. The V segment lost 0 bases and the J segment 3 bases; nucleotides outside the gene matches: 7. Germline V CDR1 and CDR2: MNHEY, SVGAGI. The CDR3 contains 16 residues. The CDR3 loop reads CASSYSYRGGYTEAFF. CDR3 sequence (DNA): TGTGCCAGCAGTTACTCGTACAGGGGCGGGTACACTGAAGCTTTCTTT.

This clone occurred a few times. This chain joins TRBV5-4 and TRBJ2-7, with a weak D call TRBD2 (5 bases). Germline-derived CDR1 and CDR2 are SGHNT and YYREEE (reference sequence). The V and J ends lost 2 bases and 2 bases respectively, with 14 bases between them. CDR3 length: 15 amino acids. CDR3 sequence: CASSFGGGATYEQYF. CDR3 DNA: TGTGCCAGCAGCTTTGGTGGAGGAGCTACCTACGAGCAGTACTTC.

J is TRBJ2-7 and V is TRBV5-6, with D perhaps TRBD1 (6 bases). There are 14 residues in the CDR3. The V end was cut by 0 bases, the J end by 3 bases, with 10 bases between. Germline-derived CDR1 and CDR2 are SGHDT and YYEEEE. The CDR3 DNA sequence: TGTGCCAGCAGCTTGGCCAGGGGAGTCTACGAGCAGTACTTC. Translation gives CASSLARGVYEQYF.

The genes are TRBV7-8 and TRBJ1-1; no clear D. The V end lost 4 bases, the J end lost 0 bases, and 6 bases lay between the germline ends. This CDR3 comprises 13 residues. Germline loops: CDR1 SGHVS, CDR2 FQNEAQ. CDR3 amino acids: CASSSHLNTEAFF. The CDR3 DNA follows: TGTGCCAGCAGCTCACACCTGAACACTGAAGCTTTCTTT.

V and J are TRBV2 and TRBJ2-7, with 10 bases aligning to TRBD1. Germline CDR1 and CDR2: SNHLY and FYNNEI. The J segment lost 0 bases and the V segment lost 4 bases, leaving 0 bases of the junction unmatched. The CDR3 sequence is 14 residues long. CDR3 bases: TGTGCCAGCAGTGGACAGGGGGCCTCCTACGAGCAGTACTTC. It translates to CASSGQGASYEQYF. Together with reference TRBV2 and TRBJ2-7, the CDR3 gives the full variable domain: EPEVTQTPSHQVTQMGQEVILRCVPISNHLYFYWYRQILGQKVEFLVSFYNNEISEKSEIFDDQFSVERPDGSNFTLKIRSTKLEDSAMYFCASSGQGASYEQYFGPGTRLTVT.

The J gene is TRBJ2-3, the V gene TRBV15; possible D gene TRBD1, 6 bases. The germline CDR1 and CDR2 sequences are LNHNV and YYDKDF (reference sequence). V was trimmed by 3 bases and J by 3 bases, leaving 13 bases between them. The CDR3 is 15 amino acids. The CDR3 bases are TGTGCCACCAGCAGGGGTGCAGGGGTAACAGATACGCAGTATTTT. Translation: CATSRGAGVTDTQYF.

The rearrangement joins TRBV7-2 to TRBJ2-1; D might be TRBD2 (7 bases). Trimming took 1 base from V and 5 from J, leaving 9 bases between them. Per the germline V gene, CDR1 is SGHTA and CDR2 is FQGNSA. CDR3 length equals 14 residues. The CDR3 region has the DNA TGTGCCAGCAGCTTAGTAGGGGGGGACAATGAGCAGTTCTTC. This sequence encodes CASSLVGGDNEQFF.

In DNA form, the CDR3 reads TGTGCCAGCAGTCCCAAGGGGGAAGCCGGTGAAGCTTTCTTT. Translated, it gives CASSPKGEAGEAFF. This rearrangement joins TRBV27 to TRBJ1-1; the D gene is possibly TRBD1 (6 bases). The CDR3 loop spans 14 amino acids. Trimming pared 5 bases from V and 7 bases from J, leaving 17 bases between. CDR1 is MNHEY and CDR2 is SMNVEV in the germline V gene (reference sequence).

The CDR3, as DNA: TGTGCCAGCAGCTTGGTGGTGGGGACCAGGGGGCGTTCGTTCGCTGAAGCTTTCTTT. It is translated as CASSLVVGTRGRSFAEAFF. The chain recombines TRBV5-6 with TRBJ1-1, with 8 bases that match TRBD1. The CDR3 is 19 amino acids. Losses at the gene ends were 0 bases for V and 6 bases for J; bases not matched to a gene: 19. CDR1 is SGHDT and CDR2 is YYEEEE in the germline V gene.

This chain links TRBV5-1 with TRBJ2-1, with TRBD2 as a possible D gene (5 bases). V dropped 7 bases and J dropped 0 bases, with 14 bases sitting between them. Germline assignment: CDR1 SGHRS and CDR2 YFSETQ. CDR3 size: 15 residues. The CDR3 coding sequence is TGCGCCAGCCGAAGGAGTGGGAGCTCCTACAATGAGCAGTTCTTC. The encoded protein is CASRRSGSSYNEQFF.

The chain employs TRBV5-8 and TRBJ1-4; no firm D call. Trimming stripped 6 bases from V and 8 bases from J, with 17 bases between. Germline loops: CDR1 SGHTS, CDR2 YDEGEE. The CDR3 is made up of 14 amino acids. Here the CDR3 DNA reads TGTGCCAGCAACCACCAAACGTCGCGCGAAAAACTGTTTTTT. Translation gives CASNHQTSREKLFF.

This clone was seen just once. V usage is TRBV5-1 and J usage is TRBJ2-7, with D possibly matching TRBD1 (6 bases). CDR1 and CDR2 from the germline V gene are SGHRS and YFSETQ. The CDR3 has 13 residues. Trimming took 2 bases from V and 1 from J, leaving 7 bases between them. Written as DNA, the CDR3 is TGCGCCAGCAGCTTTACAGGGTCCTACGAGCAGTACTTC. This sequence encodes CASSFTGSYEQYF. Full variable domain (outside the CDR3, taken from reference TRBV5-1 and TRBJ2-7): KAGVTQTPRYLIKTRGQQVTLSCSPISGHRSVSWYQQTPGQGLQFLFEYFSETQRNKGNFPGRFSGRQFSNSRSEMNVSTLELGDSALYLCASSFTGSYEQYFGPGTRLTVT.

This clone has a single count. DNA for the CDR3: TGTGCCAGCACGTCTAGCACAGATACGCAGTATTTT. This translates into CASTSSTDTQYF. The chain recombines TRBV11-2 with TRBJ2-3, with no clear D. The length of the CDR3 is 12 residues. V was shortened by 7 bases and J by 0 bases, with 5 bases between the two germline ends. The germline CDR1 and CDR2 sequences are SGHAT and FQNNGV.

This clone has a single count. J is TRBJ1-1 and V is TRBV5-6; D gene ambiguous. Germline V gene lookup returns CDR1 SGHDT and CDR2 YYEEEE. The CDR3 is 14 residues long. The ends were cut back, 1 base at V and 10 bases at J, with 17 bases in the middle. CDR3 coding DNA: TGTGCCAGCAGCTTGTGGATTCTCAGGAATGGAGCTTTCTTT. Its translation is CASSLWILRNGAFF.